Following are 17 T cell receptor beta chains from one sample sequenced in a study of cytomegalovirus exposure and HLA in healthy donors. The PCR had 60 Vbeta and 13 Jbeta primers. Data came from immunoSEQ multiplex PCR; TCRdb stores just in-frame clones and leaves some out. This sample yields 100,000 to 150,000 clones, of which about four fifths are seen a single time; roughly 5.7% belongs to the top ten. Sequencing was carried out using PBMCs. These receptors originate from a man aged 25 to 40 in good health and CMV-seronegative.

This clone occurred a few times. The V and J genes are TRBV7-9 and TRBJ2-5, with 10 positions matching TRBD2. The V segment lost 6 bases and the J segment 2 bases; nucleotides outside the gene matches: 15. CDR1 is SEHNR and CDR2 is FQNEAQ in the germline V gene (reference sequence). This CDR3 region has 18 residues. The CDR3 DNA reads TGTGCCAGCAGGAAAGGGAGGAAGGCTAGCGGGGGACAAGAGACCCAGTACTTC. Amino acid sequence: CASRKGRKASGGQETQYF.

In nucleotides, the CDR3 is TGTGCCAGCAGTGGGGGGCTTGGCTACGAGCAGTACTTC. It codes for CASSGGLGYEQYF. This chain joins TRBV2 and TRBJ2-7; a possible D gene is TRBD1 (6 bases). Germline CDR1 reads SNHLY; CDR2 reads FYNNEI. The V end was cut by 4 bases, the J end by 3 bases, with 10 bases between. There are 13 residues in the CDR3.

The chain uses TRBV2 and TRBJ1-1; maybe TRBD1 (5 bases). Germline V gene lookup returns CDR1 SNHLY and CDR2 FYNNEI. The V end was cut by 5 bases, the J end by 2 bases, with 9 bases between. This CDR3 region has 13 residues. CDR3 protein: CASSTQGNTEAFF. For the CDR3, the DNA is TGTGCCAGCAGTACCCAGGGTAACACTGAAGCTTTCTTT.

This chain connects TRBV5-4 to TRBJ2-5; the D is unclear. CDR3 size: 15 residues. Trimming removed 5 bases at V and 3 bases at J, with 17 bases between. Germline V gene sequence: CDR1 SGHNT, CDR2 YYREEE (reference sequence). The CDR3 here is CASSEVARSEETQYF. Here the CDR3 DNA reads TGTGCCAGCAGTGAAGTCGCCAGGTCCGAAGAGACCCAGTACTTC.

CDR3 sequence: CASSLLASGSKQYF. CDR3 bases: TGTGCCAGCAGTTTATTGGCTAGCGGGAGTAAGCAGTACTTC. The chain couples TRBV28 to TRBJ2-7, with TRBD2 identical over 10 bases. After removal of 1 base from V and 8 bases from J, the junction contained 5 bases not matched to a gene. This CDR3 has 14 amino acids. The germline gives CDR1 MDHEN, CDR2 SYDVKM.

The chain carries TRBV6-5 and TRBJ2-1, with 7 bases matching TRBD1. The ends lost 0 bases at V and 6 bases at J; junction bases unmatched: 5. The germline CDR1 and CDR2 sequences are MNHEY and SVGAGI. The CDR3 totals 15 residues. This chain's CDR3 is CASSYSEGAINEQFF. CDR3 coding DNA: TGTGCCAGCAGTTACTCTGAGGGGGCGATCAATGAGCAGTTCTTC.

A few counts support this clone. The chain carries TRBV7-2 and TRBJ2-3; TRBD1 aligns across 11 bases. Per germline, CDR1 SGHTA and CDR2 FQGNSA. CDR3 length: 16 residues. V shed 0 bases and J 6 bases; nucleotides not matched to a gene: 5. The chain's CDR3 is CASSLAPGQGVDTQYF. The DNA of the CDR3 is TGTGCCAGCAGCTTAGCACCGGGACAGGGGGTGGATACGCAGTATTTT.

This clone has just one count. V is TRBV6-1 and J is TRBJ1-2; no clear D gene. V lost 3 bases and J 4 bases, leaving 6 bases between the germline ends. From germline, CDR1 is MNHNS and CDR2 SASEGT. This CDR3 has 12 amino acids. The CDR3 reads CASSDGGYGYTF. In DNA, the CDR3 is TGTGCCAGCAGTGACGGCGGCTATGGCTACACCTTC.

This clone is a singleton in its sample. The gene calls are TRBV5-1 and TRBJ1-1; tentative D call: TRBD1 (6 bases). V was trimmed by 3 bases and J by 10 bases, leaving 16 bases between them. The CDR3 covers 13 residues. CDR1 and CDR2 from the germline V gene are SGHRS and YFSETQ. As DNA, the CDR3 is TGCGCCAGCAGCTCTATTACCAGGGGAGCAGCTTTCTTT. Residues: CASSSITRGAAFF.

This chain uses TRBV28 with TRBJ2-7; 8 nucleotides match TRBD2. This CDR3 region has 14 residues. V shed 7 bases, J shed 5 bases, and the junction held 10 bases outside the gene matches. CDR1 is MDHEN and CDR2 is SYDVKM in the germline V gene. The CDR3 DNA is TGTGCCAGCACGCCGAGGCGGGAGGCGGACGAGCAGTACTTC. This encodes CASTPRREADEQYF.

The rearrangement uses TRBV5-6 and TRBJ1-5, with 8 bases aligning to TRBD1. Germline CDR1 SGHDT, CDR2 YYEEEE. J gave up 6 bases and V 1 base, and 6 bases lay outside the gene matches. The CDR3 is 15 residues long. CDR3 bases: TGTGCCAGCAGCTTGAGGCAGGGGGCGCCTCAGCCCCAGCATTTT. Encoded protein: CASSLRQGAPQPQHF.

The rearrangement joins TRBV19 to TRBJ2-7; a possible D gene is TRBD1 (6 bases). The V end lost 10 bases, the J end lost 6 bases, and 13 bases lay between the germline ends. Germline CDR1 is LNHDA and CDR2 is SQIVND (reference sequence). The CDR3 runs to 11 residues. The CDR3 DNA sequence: TGTGCCACCCGACAGGCGGTCGAGCAGTACTTC. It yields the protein CATRQAVEQYF.

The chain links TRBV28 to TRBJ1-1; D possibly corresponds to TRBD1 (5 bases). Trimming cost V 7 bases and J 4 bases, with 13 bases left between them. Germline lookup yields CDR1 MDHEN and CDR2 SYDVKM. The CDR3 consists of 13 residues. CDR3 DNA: TGTGCCAGCACCCCTGGGGGAGGCACTGAAGCTTTCTTT. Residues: CASTPGGGTEAFF.

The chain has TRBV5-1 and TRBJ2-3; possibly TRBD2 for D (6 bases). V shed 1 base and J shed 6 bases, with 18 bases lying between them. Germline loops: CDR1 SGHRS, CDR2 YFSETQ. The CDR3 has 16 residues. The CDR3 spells CASSLPRREFTDTQYF. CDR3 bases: TGCGCCAGCAGCTTGCCTAGACGGGAGTTTACGGATACGCAGTATTTT.

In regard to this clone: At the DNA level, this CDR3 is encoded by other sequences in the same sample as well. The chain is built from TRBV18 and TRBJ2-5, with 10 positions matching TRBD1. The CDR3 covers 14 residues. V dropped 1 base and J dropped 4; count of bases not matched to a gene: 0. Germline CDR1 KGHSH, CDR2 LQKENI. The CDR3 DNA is TGTGCCAGCTCACCACGGACAGGGGGAGAGACCCAGTACTTC. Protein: CASSPRTGGETQYF.

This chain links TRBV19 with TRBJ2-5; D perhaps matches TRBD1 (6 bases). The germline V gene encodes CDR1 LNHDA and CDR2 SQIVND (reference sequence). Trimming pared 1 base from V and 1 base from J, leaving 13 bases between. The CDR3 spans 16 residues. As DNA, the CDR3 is TGTGCCAGTAGTATAGGCCGGGACACTACCCAAGAGACCCAGTACTTC. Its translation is CASSIGRDTTQETQYF.

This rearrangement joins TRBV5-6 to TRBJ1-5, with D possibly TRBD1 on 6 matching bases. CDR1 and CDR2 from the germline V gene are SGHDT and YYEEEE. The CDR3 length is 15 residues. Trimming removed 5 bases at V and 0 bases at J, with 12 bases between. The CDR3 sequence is CASSTQGTSNQPQHF. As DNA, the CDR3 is TGTGCCAGCAGTACCCAGGGGACTAGCAATCAGCCCCAGCATTTT. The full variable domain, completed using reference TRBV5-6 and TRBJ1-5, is DAGVTQSPTHLIKTRGQQVTLRCSPKSGHDTVSWYQQALGQGPQFIFQYYEEEERQRGNFPDRFSGHQFPNYSSELNVNALLLGDSALYLCASSTQGTSNQPQHFGDGTRLSIL.